One TCR beta chain is described in this entry. This specimen comes from a study of OX40 agonist ivuxolimab in advanced cancers. Across the study: Dose-escalation subjects each had hepatocellular carcinoma, melanoma, renal cell or head and neck cancer. Partial responses were achieved by three patients, of whom one had hepatocellular carcinoma and two had cutaneous melanoma.

Germline V gene data show CDR1 as SGHTA and CDR2 as FQGNSA. The CDR3 spans 18 residues. Trimming took 8 bases from V and 3 from J; bases not matched to a gene: 11. Clones were read by immunoSEQ multiplex PCR, and TCRdb kept only the in-frame ones, dropping some. Among tens of thousands of clones listed, 82% were seen once. The origin of this receptor is an adult with an advanced solid tumor such as melanoma, head and neck, liver or kidney cancer. The sample was CD4+ or CD8+ T cells sorted from blood, taken in a trial of the OX40 agonist ivuxolimab. The chain has TRBV7-2 and TRBJ2-3, with 16 positions matching TRBD2. CDR3 amino acids: CASVPGLAGGMGTDTQYF. CDR3 bases: TGTGCCAGCGTCCCGGGACTAGCGGGGGGGATGGGAACAGATACGCAGTATTTT.